This T cell receptor beta chain was identified during a study of cytomegalovirus exposure and HLA in healthy donors. Points from the study as a whole: In a later analysis, TCR beta V- and J-gene trimming was associated with a missense DCLRE1C variant.

Deletions cut 1 base from V and 7 bases from J, with 10 bases between. The V gene's germline CDR1 is LNHNV and CDR2 YYDKDF (reference sequence). This CDR3 has 14 residues. 60 Vbeta and 13 Jbeta primers were used in PCR. Here immunoSEQ multiplex PCR was the method, and the copy in TCRdb shows in-frame clones only, minus some. The sample lists some 150,000 clones; approximately 70% were seen once. At the time of sampling, donors were nominally healthy, though unrecorded immune exposures were likely. Concerning this clone: The antigen remains undetermined.

The chain recombines TRBV15 with TRBJ2-2, with D possibly TRBD1 on 5 matching bases. The TCR comes from a human donor in good health. Sequencing was performed on PBMCs. Here the CDR3 reads CATSRVRANGELFF. CDR3 nucleotide sequence: TGTGCCACCAGCAGAGTCAGGGCCAACGGGGAGCTGTTTTTT.